This TCR beta chain was captured in a study of Tregs in tolerant kidney transplant recipients. The protocol was immunoSEQ multiplex PCR, while the TCRdb copy is restricted to in-frame clones and leaves out a portion. The data show under 300,000 clones, 80% to 85% seen once. V was clipped by 0 bases and J by 7 bases, with 13 bases between them. The CDR3 covers 16 residues. Germline CDR1 and CDR2: SGHTA and FQGNSA. General observations from the study: Expanding Tregs on activated donor B cells appeared to best identify donor-specific TCRbeta clones. This study did not directly address biological reproducibility. The small number of patients limits these findings pending further validation.

CD4+CD25+CD127- Tregs, CD4+CD25- non-Tregs, CD4 and CD8 cells were sorted. Note on this clone: Antigen specificity is unknown.

The genes are TRBV7-2 and TRBJ1-6, with D possibly TRBD1 on 5 matching bases. The sample was CD4+ T cells from blood. The sequence was obtained from a human donor in good health. CDR3 protein: CASSLASTELNSPLHF. In nucleotides, the CDR3 is TGTGCCAGCAGCTTAGCCTCGACAGAACTAAATTCACCCCTCCACTTT. Filled out from reference TRBV7-2 and TRBJ1-6, the complete variable domain reads GAGVSQSPSNKVTEKGKDVELRCDPISGHTALYWYRQSLGQGLEFLIYFQGNSAPDKSGLPSDRFSAERTGGSVSTLTIQRTQQEDSAVYLCASSLASTELNSPLHFGNGTRLTVT.